This is a list of T cell receptor beta chains from one sample in a study of T cells in Graves' hyperthyroidism and ophthalmopathy. TCRdb used MiXCR to reprocess the multiplex PCR reads, holding one entry per CDR3 protein. Of about 350,000 distinct CDR3 sequences in the sample, about 15% were seen once. The material sequenced was blood. The receptors stem from a woman younger than 45 with Graves' hyperthyroidism. Both conserved end residues are part of each CDR3. A D gene is named only where the DNA matches it firmly. Where a row states a size, it is once, few, many or the class of an expanded clone; other rows omit it.

clone_size: .; v_call: TRBV20-1; j_call: TRBJ2-7; d_call: .; cdr3_length: 13; cdr3_aa: CSANRGGDYEQYF; cdr3_nt: TGCAGTGCTAACAGGGGAGGGGACTACGAGCAGTACTTC
clone_size: many; v_call: TRBV27; j_call: TRBJ2-1; d_call: TRBD1; cdr3_length: 14; cdr3_aa: CASSPLTGANEQFF; cdr3_nt: TGTGCCAGCAGTCCACTAACAGGGGCCAATGAGCAGTTCTTC
clone_size: .; v_call: TRBV18; j_call: TRBJ2-3; d_call: .; cdr3_length: 15; cdr3_aa: CASSPYWAREDTQYF; cdr3_nt: TGTGCCAGCTCACCCTACTGGGCACGGGAAGATACGCAGTATTTT
clone_size: many; v_call: TRBV6-1; j_call: TRBJ1-5; d_call: .; cdr3_length: 17; cdr3_aa: CASRAGSPVSSNQPQHF; cdr3_nt: TGTGCCAGCAGGGCAGGGTCACCGGTTTCCAGCAATCAGCCCCAGCATTTT
clone_size: few; v_call: TRBV28; j_call: TRBJ1-2; d_call: .; cdr3_length: 16; cdr3_aa: CASSLQTPSQKYGYTF; cdr3_nt: TGTGCCAGCAGTTTACAAACCCCATCCCAAAAGTATGGCTACACCTTC
clone_size: .; v_call: TRBV14; j_call: TRBJ2-2; d_call: .; cdr3_length: 17; cdr3_aa: CASSLRRGIGDTGELFF; cdr3_nt: TGTGCCAGCAGCCTCCGAAGGGGAATAGGGGACACCGGGGAGCTGTTTTTT
clone_size: .; v_call: TRBV20-1; j_call: TRBJ2-7; d_call: TRBD2; cdr3_length: 12; cdr3_aa: CSAREGTNEQYF; cdr3_nt: TGCAGTGCTAGGGAAGGGACTAACGAGCAGTACTTC
clone_size: many; v_call: TRBV20-1; j_call: TRBJ2-1; d_call: .; cdr3_length: 14; cdr3_aa: CSARVEARHNEQFF; cdr3_nt: TGCAGTGCTAGAGTAGAGGCAAGGCACAATGAGCAGTTCTTC
clone_size: many; v_call: TRBV7-9; j_call: TRBJ2-5; d_call: .; cdr3_length: 12; cdr3_aa: CAGSLNQETQYF; cdr3_nt: TGTGCCGGGAGCCTAAACCAAGAGACCCAGTACTTC
clone_size: .; v_call: TRBV7-9; j_call: TRBJ2-3; d_call: TRBD2; cdr3_length: 16; cdr3_aa: CASSPPGSGRRYTQYF; cdr3_nt: TGTGCCAGCAGCCCCCCCGGGAGCGGGAGACGGTATACGCAGTATTTT
clone_size: many; v_call: TRBV9; j_call: TRBJ2-3; d_call: .; cdr3_length: 14; cdr3_aa: CASSPPRAGDTQYF; cdr3_nt: TGTGCCAGCAGCCCACCGAGGGCGGGAGATACGCAGTATTTT
clone_size: .; v_call: TRBV29-1; j_call: TRBJ2-2; d_call: .; cdr3_length: 14; cdr3_aa: CSVAPKGLGGELFF; cdr3_nt: TGCAGCGTTGCCCCGAAGGGGTTGGGCGGGGAGCTGTTTTTT
clone_size: many; v_call: TRBV2; j_call: TRBJ1-2; d_call: .; cdr3_length: 11; cdr3_aa: CASSEVHGYTF; cdr3_nt: TGTGCCAGCAGTGAGGTACATGGCTACACCTTC
clone_size: many; v_call: TRBV7-2; j_call: TRBJ2-1; d_call: .; cdr3_length: 12; cdr3_aa: CASSLIYNEQFF; cdr3_nt: TGTGCCAGCAGCCTTATTTACAATGAGCAGTTCTTC
clone_size: few; v_call: TRBV25-1; j_call: TRBJ1-2; d_call: TRBD1; cdr3_length: 14; cdr3_aa: CASSVHGTVGGYTF; cdr3_nt: TGTGCCAGCAGTGTCCATGGGACAGTTGGCGGCTACACCTTC
clone_size: many; v_call: TRBV10-2; j_call: TRBJ2-5; d_call: TRBD2; cdr3_length: 14; cdr3_aa: CASQDAGGGETQYF; cdr3_nt: TGCGCCAGCCAGGATGCGGGAGGAGGAGAGACCCAGTACTTC
clone_size: .; v_call: TRBV29-1; j_call: TRBJ2-1; d_call: TRBD2; cdr3_length: 15; cdr3_aa: CSVATGTRAYNEQFF; cdr3_nt: TGCAGCGTTGCGACCGGGACTAGGGCCTACAATGAGCAGTTCTTC
clone_size: .; v_call: TRBV28; j_call: TRBJ2-5; d_call: .; cdr3_length: 15; cdr3_aa: CASSLAGSAGETQYF; cdr3_nt: TGTGCCAGCAGTTTAGCGGGTTCGGCGGGGGAGACCCAGTACTTC
clone_size: .; v_call: TRBV12-5; j_call: TRBJ2-3; d_call: .; cdr3_length: 15; cdr3_aa: CASGLGVTSTDTQYF; cdr3_nt: TGTGCTAGTGGTTTGGGCGTGACTAGCACAGATACGCAGTATTTT
clone_size: .; v_call: TRBV7-9; j_call: TRBJ2-5; d_call: .; cdr3_length: 15; cdr3_aa: CASSLARGWGETQYF; cdr3_nt: TGTGCCAGCAGCTTAGCGCGCGGCTGGGGGGAGACCCAGTACTTC
clone_size: .; v_call: TRBV28; j_call: TRBJ2-7; d_call: .; cdr3_length: 13; cdr3_aa: CASSPGTRYEQYF; cdr3_nt: TGTGCCAGCAGCCCCGGGACAAGATACGAGCAGTACTTC
clone_size: few; v_call: TRBV9; j_call: TRBJ2-7; d_call: .; cdr3_length: 14; cdr3_aa: CASSVGSGGYEQYF; cdr3_nt: TGTGCCAGCAGCGTAGGTTCGGGCGGCTACGAGCAGTACTTC
clone_size: .; v_call: TRBV20-1; j_call: TRBJ1-1; d_call: .; cdr3_length: 10; cdr3_aa: CSAREQKAFF; cdr3_nt: TGCAGTGCTAGAGAACAAAAGGCTTTCTTT
clone_size: few; v_call: TRBV24-1; j_call: TRBJ2-1; d_call: TRBD2; cdr3_length: 17; cdr3_aa: CATSDPVGRAGYNEQFF; cdr3_nt: TGTGCCACCAGTGATCCCGTCGGGAGGGCCGGCTACAATGAGCAGTTCTTC
clone_size: .; v_call: TRBV28; j_call: TRBJ1-3; d_call: .; cdr3_length: 13; cdr3_aa: CASRGGTGNTIYF; cdr3_nt: TGTGCCAGCAGAGGTGGGACTGGAAACACCATATATTTT
clone_size: many; v_call: TRBV30; j_call: TRBJ2-2; d_call: .; cdr3_length: 12; cdr3_aa: CAWSPVTGELFF; cdr3_nt: TGTGCCTGGTCCCCGGTCACCGGGGAGCTGTTTTTT
clone_size: many; v_call: TRBV29-1; j_call: TRBJ2-1; d_call: TRBD2; cdr3_length: 14; cdr3_aa: CSVVPSGSYNEQFF; cdr3_nt: TGCAGCGTCGTCCCTAGCGGGTCCTACAATGAGCAGTTCTTC
clone_size: many; v_call: TRBV28; j_call: TRBJ1-2; d_call: TRBD1; cdr3_length: 17; cdr3_aa: CASSLIVAGQGLYGYTF; cdr3_nt: TGTGCCAGCAGTTTAATCGTTGCGGGACAGGGCCTTTATGGCTACACCTTC
clone_size: .; v_call: TRBV6-6; j_call: TRBJ1-1; d_call: TRBD1; cdr3_length: 16; cdr3_aa: CASSYGDRHMNTEAFF; cdr3_nt: TGTGCCAGCAGTTACGGGGACAGACACATGAACACTGAAGCTTTCTTT
clone_size: .; v_call: TRBV7-9; j_call: TRBJ2-1; d_call: .; cdr3_length: 14; cdr3_aa: CATVGLTFGNEQFF; cdr3_nt: TGTGCCACCGTCGGCCTTACCTTTGGGAATGAGCAGTTCTTC
clone_size: .; v_call: TRBV2; j_call: TRBJ2-2; d_call: .; cdr3_length: 14; cdr3_aa: CASSEGEDTGELFF; cdr3_nt: TGTGCCAGCAGTGAAGGGGAAGACACCGGGGAGCTGTTTTTT
clone_size: many; v_call: TRBV12-3/TRBV12-4; j_call: TRBJ1-1; d_call: TRBD1; cdr3_length: 13; cdr3_aa: CASTLGQGTEAFF; cdr3_nt: TGTGCCAGCACCCTGGGACAGGGCACTGAAGCTTTCTTT
clone_size: many; v_call: TRBV28; j_call: TRBJ1-6; d_call: .; cdr3_length: 13; cdr3_aa: CASRPQRLSPLHF; cdr3_nt: TGTGCCAGCAGGCCTCAGAGGCTATCGCCCCTCCACTTT
clone_size: .; v_call: TRBV3-1; j_call: TRBJ2-1; d_call: .; cdr3_length: 14; cdr3_aa: CASSQILQHNEQFF; cdr3_nt: TGTGCCAGCAGCCAAATTTTGCAGCACAATGAGCAGTTCTTC
clone_size: many; v_call: TRBV11-2; j_call: TRBJ1-4; d_call: .; cdr3_length: 15; cdr3_aa: CASSFGGLQNEKLFF; cdr3_nt: TGTGCCAGCAGCTTCGGGGGACTGCAGAATGAAAAACTGTTTTTT
clone_size: many; v_call: TRBV7-2; j_call: TRBJ2-1; d_call: .; cdr3_length: 16; cdr3_aa: CASSLDGGSAYNEQFF; cdr3_nt: TGTGCCAGCAGCTTAGACGGGGGCTCCGCCTACAATGAGCAGTTCTTC
clone_size: many; v_call: TRBV28; j_call: TRBJ2-5; d_call: .; cdr3_length: 13; cdr3_aa: CASRQGGQETQYF; cdr3_nt: TGTGCCAGCAGACAGGGTGGCCAAGAGACCCAGTACTTC
clone_size: many; v_call: TRBV6-1; j_call: TRBJ2-4; d_call: TRBD1; cdr3_length: 17; cdr3_aa: CASSPDRGPGAKNIQYF; cdr3_nt: TGTGCCAGCAGTCCGGACAGGGGGCCGGGGGCCAAAAACATTCAGTACTTC
clone_size: many; v_call: TRBV11-2; j_call: TRBJ1-2; d_call: .; cdr3_length: 14; cdr3_aa: CASSLVAGFYGYTF; cdr3_nt: TGTGCCAGCAGCTTAGTGGCCGGATTCTATGGCTACACCTTC
clone_size: few; v_call: TRBV14; j_call: TRBJ1-5; d_call: .; cdr3_length: 13; cdr3_aa: CASSQDPWQPQHF; cdr3_nt: TGTGCCAGCAGCCAAGACCCGTGGCAGCCCCAGCATTTT
clone_size: many; v_call: TRBV19; j_call: TRBJ2-1; d_call: TRBD1; cdr3_length: 13; cdr3_aa: CASNLRGHNEQFF; cdr3_nt: TGTGCCAGTAATTTAAGGGGGCACAATGAGCAGTTCTTC
clone_size: .; v_call: TRBV29-1; j_call: TRBJ1-2; d_call: .; cdr3_length: 18; cdr3_aa: CSVEDERRRQGVFYGYTF; cdr3_nt: TGCAGCGTTGAAGATGAGAGGAGAAGGCAGGGCGTGTTCTATGGCTACACCTTC
clone_size: many; v_call: TRBV6-2/TRBV6-3; j_call: TRBJ1-2; d_call: .; cdr3_length: 14; cdr3_aa: CASSYFVSDYGYTF; cdr3_nt: TGTGCCAGCAGTTACTTCGTGTCCGACTATGGCTACACCTTC
clone_size: many; v_call: TRBV12-3/TRBV12-4; j_call: TRBJ2-7; d_call: TRBD2; cdr3_length: 15; cdr3_aa: CASSPEAGPSYEQYF; cdr3_nt: TGTGCCAGCAGTCCGGAAGCGGGACCATCCTACGAGCAGTACTTC
clone_size: .; v_call: TRBV19; j_call: TRBJ2-3; d_call: .; cdr3_length: 13; cdr3_aa: CASSRLNTDTQYF; cdr3_nt: TGTGCCAGTAGTAGACTAAACACAGATACGCAGTATTTT
clone_size: .; v_call: TRBV9; j_call: TRBJ1-1; d_call: .; cdr3_length: 17; cdr3_aa: CASKLRPPLTASTEAFF; cdr3_nt: TGTGCCAGCAAGCTCCGCCCTCCTTTAACGGCCAGCACTGAAGCTTTCTTT
clone_size: few; v_call: TRBV19; j_call: TRBJ2-7; d_call: TRBD2; cdr3_length: 14; cdr3_aa: CASSIGREAYEQYF; cdr3_nt: TGTGCCAGTAGTATTGGGCGGGAGGCCTACGAGCAGTACTTC
clone_size: many; v_call: TRBV20-1; j_call: TRBJ2-2; d_call: TRBD1; cdr3_length: 14; cdr3_aa: CSASDRGNTGELFF; cdr3_nt: TGCAGTGCCAGCGACAGGGGGAACACCGGGGAGCTGTTTTTT